Following are 3 T cell receptor beta chains from one sample sequenced in a study of early T cells in non-severe SARS-CoV-2 infection. TCRdb independently ran MiXCR on the 5' RACE reads; one entry per CDR3 protein. This sample has tens of thousands of distinct CDR3 sequences, with over 7% found just once. Input material: whole blood. The receptors were gathered from an adult who was a healthcare worker with PCR-confirmed SARS-CoV-2 infection or an uninfected control (not recorded which).

This clonotype was picked up many times. This chain uses TRBV7-9 with TRBJ2-7; TRBD1 matches at 11 bases. The CDR3 consists of 18 residues. The germline V gene has CDR1 SEHNR and CDR2 FQNEAQ (reference sequence). The J segment lost 0 bases and the V segment lost 5 bases, leaving 12 bases of the junction unmatched. CDR3 sequence reads: CASSATVRDRGYSYEQYF. The CDR3 DNA sequence: TGTGCCAGCAGCGCGACTGTTCGGGACAGGGGGTACTCCTACGAGCAGTACTTC.

This clonotype appeared once. The CDR3 protein is CSARADRGLAGELFF. DNA for the CDR3: TGCAGTGCTAGAGCGGACAGGGGGCTTGCCGGGGAGCTGTTTTTT. This chain links TRBV20-1 with TRBJ2-2; 11 nucleotides agree with TRBD1. Trimming removed 1 base from V and 6 bases from J; junction bases left unmatched: 4. The CDR3 loop spans 15 amino acids. The germline gives CDR1 DFQATT, CDR2 SNEGSKA (reference sequence).

This clonotype has ten or more counts. CDR3 sequence: CASSLWTGGRSNQPQHF. The CDR3 DNA follows: TGTGCCAGCAGCTTGTGGACAGGGGGGAGAAGCAATCAGCCCCAGCATTTT. V and J are TRBV7-9 and TRBJ1-5; 10 bases are shared with TRBD1. Trimming removed 3 bases from V and 1 base from J; junction bases left unmatched: 6. Per the germline V gene, CDR1 is SEHNR and CDR2 is FQNEAQ (reference sequence). The CDR3 totals 17 residues.